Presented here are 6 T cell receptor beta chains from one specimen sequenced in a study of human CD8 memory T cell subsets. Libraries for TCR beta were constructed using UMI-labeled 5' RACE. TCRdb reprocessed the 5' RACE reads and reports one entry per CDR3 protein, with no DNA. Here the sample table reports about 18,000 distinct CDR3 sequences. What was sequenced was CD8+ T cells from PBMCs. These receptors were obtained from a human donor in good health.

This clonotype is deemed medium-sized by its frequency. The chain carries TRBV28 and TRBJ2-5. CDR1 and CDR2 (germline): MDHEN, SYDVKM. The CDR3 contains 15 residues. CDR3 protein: CASSLEISSHETQYF.

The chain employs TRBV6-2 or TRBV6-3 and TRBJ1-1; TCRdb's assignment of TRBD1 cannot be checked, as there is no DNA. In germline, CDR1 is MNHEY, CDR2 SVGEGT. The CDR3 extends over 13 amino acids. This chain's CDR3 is CASSRRVPTEAFF.

CDR3 sequence: CASDRDVTYEQYF. The chain links TRBV2 to TRBJ2-7; TCRdb names TRBD1, which stays unverified in the absence of DNA. From germline, CDR1 is SNHLY and CDR2 FYNNEI. This CDR3 contains 13 residues.

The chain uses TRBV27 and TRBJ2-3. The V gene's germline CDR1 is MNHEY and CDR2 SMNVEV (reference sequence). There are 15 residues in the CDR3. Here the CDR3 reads CASSPTWTGYDTQYF.

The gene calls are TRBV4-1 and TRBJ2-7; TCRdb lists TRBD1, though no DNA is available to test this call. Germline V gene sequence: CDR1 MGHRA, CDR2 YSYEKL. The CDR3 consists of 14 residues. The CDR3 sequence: CASSPGGGSYEQYF.

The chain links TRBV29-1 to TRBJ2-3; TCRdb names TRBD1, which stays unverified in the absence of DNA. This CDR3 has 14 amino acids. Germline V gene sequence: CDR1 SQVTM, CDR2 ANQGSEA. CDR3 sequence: CSVPFQGFTDTQYF.